The 22 T cell receptor beta chains below all came from one sample that was sequenced in a study of OX40 agonist ivuxolimab in advanced cancers. The data were produced by immunoSEQ multiplex PCR, yet TCRdb's version contains in-frame clones alone and is incomplete. Of about 51,000 clones listed, roughly 90% are singletons. The source material was CD4+ or CD8+ T cells sorted from blood, sampled in a trial of the OX40 agonist ivuxolimab. These receptors were obtained from an adult with an advanced solid tumor such as melanoma, head and neck, liver or kidney cancer.

The chain is built from TRBV5-5 and TRBJ2-7; D gene uncertain. With 6 bases removed from V and 4 bases from J, the gap between germline ends came to 17 bases. Germline CDR1 is SGHKS and CDR2 is YYEKEE (reference sequence). This CDR3 spans 14 amino acids. In DNA form, the CDR3 reads TGTGCCAGCATCCCTGGGGTCTCCGGGTACGAGCAGTACTTC. It codes for CASIPGVSGYEQYF.

This clone has only one observation. The CDR3 is CASSLELAGGDNEQFF. DNA for the CDR3: TGTGCCAGCAGCTTAGAGTTGGCAGGGGGTGACAATGAGCAGTTCTTC. The chain couples TRBV11-1 to TRBJ2-1; 7 nucleotides align to TRBD1. Looked up from germline, CDR1 is SGHAT and CDR2 is FQDESV (reference sequence). The CDR3 consists of 16 residues. Trimming at V came to 1 base and at J to 5 bases, leaving 8 bases not matched to a gene.

The V call is TRBV28, the J call TRBJ2-3; D remains unclear. This CDR3 region has 12 residues. Looked up from germline, CDR1 is MDHEN and CDR2 is SYDVKM. V lost 8 bases and J 2 bases, leaving 8 bases between the germline ends. The CDR3 sequence is CASATNTDTQYF. As DNA, the CDR3 is TGTGCCAGCGCTACGAACACAGATACGCAGTATTTT.

This clone has a single count. This rearrangement joins TRBV9 to TRBJ2-2; D might be TRBD1 (6 bases). V shed 2 bases and J shed 7 bases, with 12 bases lying between them. Germline assignment: CDR1 SGDLS and CDR2 YYNGEE. The CDR3 consists of 14 residues. As DNA, the CDR3 is TGTGCCAGCAGCGTTTTACAGGGTGGCGGGGAGCTGTTTTTT. Encoded protein: CASSVLQGGGELFF.

The chain links TRBV19 to TRBJ2-4, with D unclear. Trimming pared 0 bases from V and 6 bases from J, leaving 12 bases between. CDR1 is LNHDA and CDR2 is SQIVND in the germline V gene (reference sequence). This CDR3 is built from 15 residues. CDR3 nucleotide sequence: TGTGCCAGTAGTATAGAAGGCGAGAGGAGAAACATTCAGTACTTC. Translation gives CASSIEGERRNIQYF.

V is TRBV28 and J is TRBJ1-4; 10 positions match TRBD1. The V and J ends lost 6 bases and 5 bases, in that order; junction bases with no gene match: 6. The CDR3 has 15 residues. The germline V gene encodes CDR1 MDHEN and CDR2 SYDVKM. The CDR3 spells CASRKTGGSNEKLFF. The CDR3 coding sequence is TGTGCCAGCAGAAAGACAGGGGGCTCGAATGAAAAACTGTTTTTT.

This chain connects TRBV2 to TRBJ2-7; 9 nucleotides align to TRBD2. CDR3 length equals 14 residues. With V trimmed by 11 bases and J by 0 bases, 8 bases remained unmatched. Per germline, CDR1 SNHLY and CDR2 FYNNEI. The DNA of the CDR3 is TGTGCCGGATATCAGCGGGGGGCCTCCTACGAGCAGTACTTC. Residues: CAGYQRGASYEQYF.

The J gene is TRBJ2-7, the V gene TRBV7-9; tentatively, D is TRBD1 or TRBD2 (6 bases each). This CDR3 is built from 16 residues. CDR1 SEHNR and CDR2 FQNEAQ come from the germline V gene (reference sequence). Trimming left V 5 bases short and J 1 base short, with 18 bases between. The CDR3 DNA reads as TGTGCCAGCAGCCCAGGAGGGGGTAGGGGTTCCTACGAGCAGTACTTC. Translating gives CASSPGGGRGSYEQYF. The whole variable domain, filled in from reference TRBV7-9 and TRBJ2-7, reads DTGVSQNPRHKITKRGQNVTFRCDPISEHNRLYWYRQTLGQGPEFLTYFQNEAQLEKSRLLSDRFSAERPKGSFSTLEIQRTEQGDSAMYLCASSPGGGRGSYEQYFGPGTRLTVT.

This clone was picked up one time. J is TRBJ2-7 and V is TRBV18, with D hard to call. Germline-derived CDR1 and CDR2 are KGHSH and LQKENI. V was cut by 0 bases and J by 0 bases, with 6 bases left in between. This CDR3 contains 14 residues. CDR3 sequence (DNA): TGTGCCAGCTCACCACCGTCCCTCTCCTACGAGCAGTACTTC. This sequence encodes CASSPPSLSYEQYF.

The chain recombines TRBV28 with TRBJ1-3; 10 positions match TRBD1. The CDR3 has 19 amino acids. The V segment lost 1 base and the J segment 0 bases; nucleotides outside the gene matches: 9. In germline, CDR1 is MDHEN, CDR2 SYDVKM. The CDR3 coding sequence is TGTGCCAGCAGTTTATTGGTGGTCCGGGACAGGGGCTCTGGAAACACCATATATTTT. Translating it yields CASSLLVVRDRGSGNTIYF.

The genes are TRBV6-6 and TRBJ1-2; 8 positions match TRBD1. The germline V gene encodes CDR1 MNHNY and CDR2 SVGAGI (reference sequence). V trimming: 5 bases; J trimming: 4 bases; junction bases outside the gene matches: 6. The CDR3 covers 14 residues. In nucleotides, the CDR3 is TGTGCCAGCAGTATAGGACAGGGACTCTATGGCTACACCTTC. It is translated as CASSIGQGLYGYTF.

The rearrangement links TRBV6-5 to TRBJ1-5; TRBD1 agrees at 9 bases. The V segment lost 5 bases and the J segment 6 bases; nucleotides outside the gene matches: 2. Germline-derived CDR1 and CDR2 are MNHEY and SVGAGI. This CDR3 is 13 amino acids long. CDR3 DNA: TGTGCCAGCAGTACAGGGGGCGGTCAGCCCCAGCATTTT. Protein product: CASSTGGGQPQHF.

The rearrangement uses TRBV4-2 and TRBJ2-2; perhaps TRBD2 as D (6 bases). In germline, CDR1 is LGHNA, CDR2 YNFKEQ. CDR3 size: 17 residues. The V end was cut by 1 base, the J end by 7 bases, with 19 bases between. CDR3 in DNA: TGTGCCAGCAGCCAAGGGTCCGAGGCGGGACGGAGCGGGGAGCTGTTTTTT. The encoded protein is CASSQGSEAGRSGELFF.

The chain links TRBV6-4 to TRBJ2-3; D is ambiguous. CDR1 MRHNA and CDR2 SNTAGT come from the germline V gene. Trimming left V 5 bases short and J 7 bases short, with 19 bases between. CDR3 length equals 15 residues. CDR3 nucleotides: TGTGCCAGCAGTCCTCAACCAACAGCTCAATATACGCAGTATTTT. It specifies CASSPQPTAQYTQYF.

V usage is TRBV6-5 and J usage is TRBJ2-1; D call uncertain. Germline V CDR1 and CDR2: MNHEY, SVGAGI. Trimming pared 0 bases from V and 7 bases from J, leaving 16 bases between. The CDR3 sequence is 16 residues long. Written as DNA, the CDR3 is TGTGCCAGCAGTTACTCGGCGGCTTCCCTCTGGAATGAGCAGTTCTTC. As protein: CASSYSAASLWNEQFF.

The chain is built from TRBV18 and TRBJ2-5, with 7 bases lining up with TRBD1. This CDR3 is 13 amino acids long. The germline V gene encodes CDR1 KGHSH and CDR2 LQKENI. V was pared by 6 bases and J by 5 bases, with 6 bases of the junction left unmatched. The CDR3 nucleotides are TGTGCCAGCTCGATGACAGGGTCCGAGACCCAGTACTTC. It encodes CASSMTGSETQYF. The full variable domain, with the rest looked up from reference TRBV18 and TRBJ2-5, is NAGVMQNPRHLVRRRGQEARLRCSPMKGHSHVYWYRQLPEEGLKFMVYLQKENIIDESGMPKERFSAEFPKEGPSILRIQQVVRGDSAAYFCASSMTGSETQYFGPGTRLLVL.

The chain combines TRBV7-3 with TRBJ1-1; the D is unclear. The CDR3 contains 13 residues. The V end was cut by 4 bases, the J end by 5 bases, with 11 bases between. The germline V gene encodes CDR1 SGHTA and CDR2 FQGTGA. In DNA, the CDR3 is TGTGCCAGCAGCTCCTCATCCAAAACTGAAGCTTTCTTT. This codes for CASSSSSKTEAFF.

The J gene is TRBJ2-5, the V gene TRBV11-2; D possibly matches TRBD1 or TRBD2 (5 bases each). The V gene's germline CDR1 is SGHAT and CDR2 FQNNGV. The CDR3 has 14 amino acids. Trimming pared 0 bases from V and 3 bases from J, leaving 8 bases between. CDR3 residues: CASSLDWGKETQYF. DNA of the CDR3: TGTGCCAGCAGCTTAGATTGGGGGAAAGAGACCCAGTACTTC.

The chain has TRBV5-4 and TRBJ2-2; 10 nucleotides align to TRBD1. Looked up from germline, CDR1 is SGHNT and CDR2 is YYREEE (reference sequence). This CDR3 has 16 residues. Trimming removed 4 bases from V and 5 bases from J; junction bases left unmatched: 8. The CDR3 is CASSADRGLGTGELFF. The DNA for the CDR3 is TGTGCCAGCAGCGCAGACAGGGGGCTAGGTACCGGGGAGCTGTTTTTT.

The rearrangement joins TRBV6-5 to TRBJ2-5, with a possible D match to TRBD2 (5 bases). This CDR3 spans 15 amino acids. V lost 1 base, J lost 11 bases, and 20 bases lay in between. Per germline, CDR1 MNHEY and CDR2 SVGAGI. The CDR3 coding sequence is TGTGCCAGCAGTTACTTCACTGGCTTAGCGAGTGAGCAGTACTTC. Protein: CASSYFTGLASEQYF.

The J gene is TRBJ2-3, the V gene TRBV10-3; a weak D match, TRBD1 (5 bases). V lost 7 bases, J lost 2 bases, and 7 bases lay in between. The CDR3 is made up of 12 amino acids. Germline V lookup: CDR1 ENHRY, CDR2 SYGVKD. The CDR3 spells CAIKGDTDTQYF. The CDR3 DNA reads as TGTGCCATCAAAGGGGACACAGATACGCAGTATTTT.

The chain's CDR3 is CASSSYFGSEAGELFF. The CDR3 nucleotides read TGTGCCAGCAGCTCCTATTTTGGGAGCGAGGCCGGGGAGCTGTTTTTT. The chain combines TRBV7-3 with TRBJ2-2; D might be TRBD2 (5 bases). CDR1 is SGHTA and CDR2 is FQGTGA in the germline V gene. CDR3 size: 16 residues. The V end lost 4 bases, the J end lost 6 bases, and 18 bases lay between the germline ends.